The 23 T cell receptor beta chains presented below share a single source sample, sequenced in a study of blood T cell repertoires in COVID-19. The repertoire was sequenced with immunoSEQ multiplex PCR; TCRdb's copy has only in-frame clones and lacks some. The sample consists of about 370,000 clones, more than 80% of them appearing once. The sequenced material came from PBMCs or T cells enriched from blood (not recorded which). Source of these receptors: a man between 18 and 29 years old who had recovered from COVID-19.

This clone was observed a handful of times. The chain couples TRBV5-6 to TRBJ1-3, with D hard to call. This CDR3 contains 16 residues. With 1 base removed from V and 0 bases from J, the gap between germline ends came to 11 bases. Germline V gene sequence: CDR1 SGHDT, CDR2 YYEEEE. CDR3 sequence: CASSLWSVHSGNTIYF. In DNA form, the CDR3 reads TGTGCCAGCAGCTTGTGGTCGGTCCACTCTGGAAACACCATATATTTT. The variable domain in full, completed from reference TRBV5-6 and TRBJ1-3, reads DAGVTQSPTHLIKTRGQQVTLRCSPKSGHDTVSWYQQALGQGPQFIFQYYEEEERQRGNFPDRFSGHQFPNYSSELNVNALLLGDSALYLCASSLWSVHSGNTIYFGEGSWLTVV.

The rearrangement uses TRBV6-5 and TRBJ2-7; perhaps TRBD2 as D (5 bases). The CDR3 is 14 residues long. Trimming stripped 7 bases from V and 3 bases from J, with 16 bases between. Germline lookup yields CDR1 MNHEY and CDR2 SVGAGI. CDR3 coding DNA: TGTGCCAGCAATGCCCCAGTCCGGGACTACGAGCAGTACTTC. Amino acid sequence: CASNAPVRDYEQYF.

The chain employs TRBV4-1 and TRBJ2-5; 8 bases map to TRBD2. The germline CDR1 and CDR2 sequences are MGHRA and YSYEKL. The CDR3 is 16 residues long. The trim removed 0 bases at V and 5 bases at J, leaving 8 bases unmatched. CDR3 sequence: CASSQEERGLRETQYF. The CDR3 DNA follows: TGCGCCAGCAGCCAAGAAGAGCGGGGGCTTAGGGAGACCCAGTACTTC.

J is TRBJ1-2 and V is TRBV19; 7 positions agree with TRBD1. Germline assignment: CDR1 LNHDA and CDR2 SQIVND (reference sequence). The junction had 8 bases not matched to a gene; V was cut back by 3 bases and J by 7 bases. The CDR3 extends over 14 amino acids. CDR3 in DNA: TGTGCCAGTAGTATCCCGGGACAGAAGGCTGGCTACACCTTC. Protein: CASSIPGQKAGYTF.

The V and J genes are TRBV6-4 and TRBJ2-1; D gene ambiguous. The CDR3 spans 12 residues. Trimming removed 8 bases at V and 8 bases at J, with 13 bases between. The germline CDR1 and CDR2 sequences are MRHNA and SNTAGT. The CDR3 spells CASRGPTDEQFF. CDR3 in DNA: TGTGCCAGCCGCGGTCCTACCGATGAGCAGTTCTTC.

The chain is built from TRBV3-1 (or the pseudogene TRBV3-2) and TRBJ1-1; D unclear. Germline values: CDR1 LGHDT, CDR2 YNNKEL (reference sequence). V shed 0 bases and J shed 11 bases, with 10 bases lying between them. The CDR3 spans 12 residues. The CDR3 spells CASSQESWRAFF. The DNA of the CDR3 is TGTGCCAGCAGCCAAGAAAGTTGGCGGGCTTTCTTT.

The gene calls are TRBV9 and TRBJ1-2; D gene uncertain. Germline CDR1 is SGDLS and CDR2 is YYNGEE. Trimming took 0 bases from V and 8 from J, leaving 17 bases between them. The CDR3 runs to 15 residues. CDR3 loop: CASSVEKAPGGGYTF. The CDR3, as DNA: TGTGCCAGCAGCGTAGAAAAGGCACCTGGAGGGGGCTACACCTTC. Together with reference TRBV9 and TRBJ1-2, the CDR3 gives the full variable domain: DSGVTQTPKHLITATGQRVTLRCSPRSGDLSVYWYQQSLDQGLQFLIQYYNGEERAKGNILERFSAQQFPDLHSELNLSSLELGDSALYFCASSVEKAPGGGYTFGSGTRLTVV.

The chain links TRBV7-9 to TRBJ1-6, with 7 bases fitting TRBD1. Looked up from germline, CDR1 is SEHNR and CDR2 is FQNEAQ (reference sequence). The CDR3 loop spans 14 amino acids. Trimming took 6 bases from V and 7 from J; bases not matched to a gene: 6. CDR3 amino acids: CASSSDRSNSPLHF. The CDR3 region has the DNA TGTGCCAGCAGTTCGGACAGGTCCAATTCACCCCTCCACTTT.

This sequence joins TRBV6-5 and TRBJ2-7, with a weak D call TRBD1 (5 bases). The CDR3 is made up of 14 amino acids. The V gene's germline CDR1 is MNHEY and CDR2 SVGAGI. Trimming removed 4 bases from V and 3 bases from J, with 13 bases in between. The CDR3 loop reads CASSSTWGGYEQYF. The CDR3 DNA reads TGTGCCAGCAGTTCCACATGGGGCGGCTACGAGCAGTACTTC.

This chain uses TRBV18 with TRBJ1-2; D is possibly TRBD1 (5 bases). V shed 2 bases and J shed 3 bases, with 13 bases lying between them. The CDR3 covers 15 residues. Germline CDR1 reads KGHSH; CDR2 reads LQKENI. The CDR3 coding sequence is TGTGCCAGCTCACCAGGGCAGGGTGGTGACTATGGCTACACCTTC. It encodes CASSPGQGGDYGYTF.

This clone has a count of ten or more. The rearrangement joins TRBV30 to TRBJ2-7; weak D call: TRBD2 (5 bases). Germline CDR1 and CDR2: GTSNPN and SVGIG (reference sequence). This CDR3 spans 15 amino acids. Trimming cost V 0 bases and J 0 bases, with 12 bases left between them. The CDR3 region is CAWSVSGAGSYEQYF. Here the CDR3 DNA reads TGTGCCTGGAGTGTAAGCGGAGCCGGCTCCTACGAGCAGTACTTC.

CDR3 residues: CASSLKQNQPQHF. CDR3 nucleotides: TGTGCCAGCAGCTTAAAACAAAATCAGCCCCAGCATTTT. The chain links TRBV7-3 to TRBJ1-5, with D hard to call. This CDR3 has 13 amino acids. The V gene's germline CDR1 is SGHTA and CDR2 FQGTGA. Trimming removed 1 base from V and 4 bases from J, with 5 bases in between.

The CDR3 is CASSLGGANQPQHF. The CDR3 region has the DNA TGTGCCAGCAGTTTAGGGGGGGCGAATCAGCCCCAGCATTTT. V is TRBV28 and J is TRBJ1-5; possibly TRBD1 for D (6 bases). The V gene lost 2 bases and the J gene lost 4 bases, with 9 bases spanning the gap. The CDR3 extends over 14 amino acids. Germline-derived CDR1 and CDR2 are MDHEN and SYDVKM.

The chain links TRBV7-9 to TRBJ2-3, with D perhaps TRBD2 (5 bases). Per the germline V gene, CDR1 is SEHNR and CDR2 is FQNEAQ (reference sequence). Trimming left V 3 bases short and J 2 bases short, with 9 bases between. The CDR3 consists of 14 residues. The CDR3 here is CASSLASHTDTQYF. The CDR3 bases are TGTGCCAGCAGCTTGGCTAGCCACACAGATACGCAGTATTTT.

This chain links TRBV4-3 with TRBJ2-4; no firm D call. Germline V CDR1 and CDR2: LGHNA, YSLEER. Trimming cost V 0 bases and J 2 bases, with 11 bases left between them. This CDR3 has 16 residues. CDR3 nucleotide sequence: TGCGCCAGCAGCCAAGATGCTTGGGCCACCAAAAACATTCAGTACTTC. Protein: CASSQDAWATKNIQYF.

This clone was observed a few times. The gene calls are TRBV4-2 and TRBJ1-1, with D unresolved. The germline V and J ends were trimmed by 4 bases and 4 bases, with 13 bases remaining between them. The CDR3 spans 14 residues. Germline loops: CDR1 LGHNA, CDR2 YNFKEQ. CDR3 sequence reads: CASSLVEVGTEAFF. DNA of the CDR3: TGTGCCAGCAGCCTAGTAGAGGTTGGCACTGAAGCTTTCTTT.

CDR3 loop: CASSHSPDRAYEQYF. CDR3 DNA: TGTGCCAGCAGCCACTCCCCGGACAGGGCCTACGAGCAGTACTTC. The chain joins TRBV11-2 to TRBJ2-7, with 8 bases matching TRBD1. Trimming cost V 5 bases and J 2 bases; bases outside gene matches: 8. The CDR3 is made up of 15 amino acids. Germline assignment: CDR1 SGHAT and CDR2 FQNNGV.

The chain couples TRBV11-2 to TRBJ2-7; maybe TRBD2 (5 bases). Germline lookup yields CDR1 SGHAT and CDR2 FQNNGV. V was pared by 4 bases and J by 7 bases, with 14 bases between. The CDR3 runs 13 residues. CDR3 sequence (DNA): TGTGCCAGCAGCTCCGTGCAGACGGGGGAGCAGTACTTC. Protein sequence: CASSSVQTGEQYF. Full variable domain (missing parts from reference TRBV11-2 and TRBJ2-7): EAGVAQSPRYKIIEKRQSVAFWCNPISGHATLYWYQQILGQGPKLLIQFQNNGVVDDSQLPKDRFSAERLKGVDSTLKIQPAKLEDSAVYLCASSSVQTGEQYFGPGTRLTVT.

The V call is TRBV2, the J call TRBJ2-7, with D unresolved. CDR1 and CDR2 from the germline V gene are SNHLY and FYNNEI. The CDR3 spans 12 residues. V shed 5 bases and J shed 2 bases, with 7 bases lying between them. The CDR3 here is CASSIGAYEQYF. The CDR3, as DNA: TGTGCCAGCAGTATCGGAGCCTACGAGCAGTACTTC.

A single count supports this clone. V is TRBV29-1 and J is TRBJ1-4; D is undetermined. This CDR3 region has 13 residues. From germline, CDR1 is SQVTM and CDR2 ANQGSEA. V was pared by 4 bases and J by 4 bases, with 10 bases between. Here the CDR3 reads CSVGDQVNEKLFF. The CDR3 nucleotides are TGCAGCGTTGGCGACCAGGTTAATGAAAAACTGTTTTTT.

A remark on this clone: One junction end disagrees with the germline gene, perhaps due to a read error. The chain links TRBV4-1 to TRBJ1-4; D is perhaps TRBD1 (5 bases). In germline, CDR1 is MGHRA, CDR2 YSYEKL. The CDR3 contains 14 residues. The CDR3 loop is CASSQQGAKEKLFF. CDR3 nucleotide sequence: TGCGCCAGCAGCCAACAAGGGGCTAAGGAAAAACTGTTTTTT.

The V and J genes are TRBV3-1 (or the pseudogene TRBV3-2) and TRBJ2-7; 7 bases match TRBD1. Germline assignment: CDR1 LGHDT and CDR2 YNNKEL (reference sequence). The V segment lost 5 bases and the J segment 0 bases; nucleotides outside the gene matches: 4. This CDR3 is 14 amino acids long. This CDR3 reads CASSWTGASYEQYF. CDR3 nucleotides: TGTGCCAGCAGCTGGACAGGAGCCTCCTACGAGCAGTACTTC.

The V and J genes are TRBV24-1 and TRBJ2-7; 9 bases match TRBD1. Germline V gives CDR1 KGHDR, CDR2 SFDVKD. The V segment lost 3 bases and the J segment 5 bases; nucleotides outside the gene matches: 7. The length of the CDR3 is 15 residues. The CDR3 here is CATSDPRDRVDEQYF. The CDR3, as DNA: TGTGCCACCAGTGATCCCCGGGACAGGGTCGACGAGCAGTACTTC.